This TCR beta chain was sequenced during a study of T cell responses to AZD1222 COVID-19 vaccine. Study-level information: Researchers grouped second doses given at about 4 or about 12 weeks into one pool.

The germline V gene has CDR1 SGHDN and CDR2 FVKESK. The germline V and J ends were trimmed by 1 base and 8 bases, with 9 bases remaining between them. The CDR3 consists of 12 residues. Comment on this clone: As yet, its antigen is unknown.

This table comes from immunoSEQ multiplex PCR, and its TCRdb copy is limited to in-frame clones, with some not included. The table shows around 160,000 clones, with 88% occurring only once. Points from the study as a whole: Donors, mostly white British, included more females; clonal diversity was possibly underestimated. Following two doses of AZD1222, Spike-specific TCR breadth and depth rose.

This material consisted of peripheral blood, taken on day 0 of AZD1222 vaccination. This sequence was found in an adult in good health. V gene TRBV14 combines with J gene TRBJ2-7, with D uncertain. The CDR3, as DNA: TGTGCCAGCAGCCAAGGTCTAATAAAGCAGTACTTC. Protein: CASSQGLIKQYF.